This T cell receptor (beta chain) was documented in a study of regulatory T cells in long-lasting Graves disease. About the research overall: Under 3 months of antithyroid drugs had been taken by newly diagnosed Graves' patients.

This CDR3 comprises 16 residues. Trimming cost V 6 bases and J 0 bases; bases outside gene matches: 9. Per germline, CDR1 MDHEN and CDR2 SYDVKM. There are many counts of this clonotype. CDR3 regions were amplified by Arm-PCR using iRepertoire HTBI primers to build TCR beta libraries. A single record per CDR3 protein comes from TCRdb applying MiXCR to the multiplex PCR reads. The sample carries some 240,000 distinct CDR3 sequences, roughly 20% recorded once. Time point: newly diagnosed GD, antithyroid drugs for less than 3 months. Scientists built the TCR library using RNA that was extracted from PBMCs. The authors diagnosed Graves' disease using American Thyroid Association guidelines. Another study also made use of these data, one on T cells in Graves' hyperthyroidism and ophthalmopathy. That work states: Exclusion of patients followed from uncontrolled infection, other autoimmune disease, pregnancy or lactation.

The source is a woman in her 30s with Graves disease. This chain links TRBV28 with TRBJ1-1; 8 bases line up with TRBD1. The sample in question was peripheral blood mononuclear cells (PBMCs), obtained at new diagnosis, from a patient treated with antithyroid drugs. Here the CDR3 reads CASSLRQGILNTEAFF. CDR3 in DNA: TGTGCCAGCAGCCTCCGACAGGGGATCTTGAACACTGAAGCTTTCTTT.